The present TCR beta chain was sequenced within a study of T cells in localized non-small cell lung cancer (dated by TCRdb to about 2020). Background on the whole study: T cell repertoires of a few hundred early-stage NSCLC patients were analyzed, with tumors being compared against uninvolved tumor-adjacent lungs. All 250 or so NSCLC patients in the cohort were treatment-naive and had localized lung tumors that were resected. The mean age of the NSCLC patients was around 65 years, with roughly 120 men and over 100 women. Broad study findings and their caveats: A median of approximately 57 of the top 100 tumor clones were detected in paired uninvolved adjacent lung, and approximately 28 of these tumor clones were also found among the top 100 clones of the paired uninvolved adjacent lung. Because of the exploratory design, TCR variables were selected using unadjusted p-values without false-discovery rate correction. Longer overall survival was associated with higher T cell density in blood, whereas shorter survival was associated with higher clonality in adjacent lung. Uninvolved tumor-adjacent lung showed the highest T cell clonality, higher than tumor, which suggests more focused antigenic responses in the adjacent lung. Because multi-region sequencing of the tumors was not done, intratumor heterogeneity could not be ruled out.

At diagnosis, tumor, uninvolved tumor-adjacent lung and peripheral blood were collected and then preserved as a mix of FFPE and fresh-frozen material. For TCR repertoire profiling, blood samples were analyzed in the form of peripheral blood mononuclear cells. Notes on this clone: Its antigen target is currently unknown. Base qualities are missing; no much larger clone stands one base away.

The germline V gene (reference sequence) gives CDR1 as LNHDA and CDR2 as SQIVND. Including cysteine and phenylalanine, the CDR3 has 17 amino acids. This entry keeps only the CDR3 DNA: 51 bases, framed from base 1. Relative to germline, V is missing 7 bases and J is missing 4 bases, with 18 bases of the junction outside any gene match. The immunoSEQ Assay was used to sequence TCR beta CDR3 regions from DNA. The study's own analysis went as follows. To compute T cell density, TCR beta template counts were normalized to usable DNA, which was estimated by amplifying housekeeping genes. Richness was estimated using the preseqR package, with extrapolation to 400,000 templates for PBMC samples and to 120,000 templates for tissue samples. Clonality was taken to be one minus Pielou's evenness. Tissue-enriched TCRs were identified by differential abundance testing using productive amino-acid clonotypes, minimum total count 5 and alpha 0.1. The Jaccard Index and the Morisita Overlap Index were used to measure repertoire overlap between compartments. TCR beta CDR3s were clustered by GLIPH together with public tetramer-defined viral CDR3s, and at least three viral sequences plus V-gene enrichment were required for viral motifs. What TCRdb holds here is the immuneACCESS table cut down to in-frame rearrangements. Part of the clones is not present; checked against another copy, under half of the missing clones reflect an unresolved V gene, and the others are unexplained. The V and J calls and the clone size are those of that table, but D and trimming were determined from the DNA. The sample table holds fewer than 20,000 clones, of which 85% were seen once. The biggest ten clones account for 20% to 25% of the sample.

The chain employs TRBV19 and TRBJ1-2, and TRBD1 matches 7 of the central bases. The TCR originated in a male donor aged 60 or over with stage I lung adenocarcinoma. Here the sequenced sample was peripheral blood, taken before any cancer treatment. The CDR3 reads CASTLGQGVTLRYGYTF. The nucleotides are TGTGCCAGTACCTTGGGCCAGGGGGTGACGCTTCGCTATGGCTACACCTTC.